The clone carrying this TCR beta chain was seen a handful of times. No DNA is shown, since the ends of the CDR3 on it are uncertain; the CDR3 is the one TCRdb lists. Including both end residues, the CDR3 is 17 amino acids long. The germline V gene encodes CDR1 PRHDT and CDR2 FYEKMQ (reference sequence). These data belong to a study of low-dose radiotherapy and immunotherapy resistance in tumors. Alpha- and beta-chain coverage of first-strand cDNA came from TRAV- and TRBV-specific primers. TCRs were put through around 20 PCR cycles of amplification with Phusion. A constant-region primer and the V-primer adapter served as the primer pair. In TCRdb, the reads were re-called with MiXCR into one record per CDR3 protein. The table includes roughly 100,000 distinct CDR3 sequences, under 25% detected once. Time point in this sample: after trial treatment. As for treatment: LDRT plus nivolumab, ipilimumab, low-dose cyclophosphamide and aspirin (RACIN trial). Donors were dosed with nivolumab and ipilimumab; they also received aspirin, low-dose cyclophosphamide and low-dose radiotherapy.

The source of this sequence is a female donor with ovarian cancer. V gene TRBV13 combines with J gene TRBJ2-2; no check of the table's D call, TRBD1, against the DNA was made. Sequencing used PBMCs, obtained after low-dose radiotherapy plus immunotherapy. The CDR3 reads CASSLGWQRGPGELFFF.